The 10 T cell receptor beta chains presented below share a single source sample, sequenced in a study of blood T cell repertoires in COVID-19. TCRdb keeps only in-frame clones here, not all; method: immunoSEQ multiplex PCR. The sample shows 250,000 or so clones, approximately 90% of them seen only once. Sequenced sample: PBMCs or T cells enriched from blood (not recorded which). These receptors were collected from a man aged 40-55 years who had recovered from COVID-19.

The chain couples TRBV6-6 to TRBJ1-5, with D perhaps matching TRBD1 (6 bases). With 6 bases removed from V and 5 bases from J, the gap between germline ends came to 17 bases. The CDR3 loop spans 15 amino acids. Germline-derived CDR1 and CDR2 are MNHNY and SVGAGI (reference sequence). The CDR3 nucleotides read TGTGCCAGCAGCTCTCGGGACACCAACTATCAGCCCCAGCATTTT. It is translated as CASSSRDTNYQPQHF.

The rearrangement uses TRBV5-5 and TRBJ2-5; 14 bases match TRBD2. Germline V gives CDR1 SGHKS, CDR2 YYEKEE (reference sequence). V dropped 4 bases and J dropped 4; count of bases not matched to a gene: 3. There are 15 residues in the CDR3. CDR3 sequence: CASSGTSGGRETQYF. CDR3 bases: TGTGCCAGCAGCGGGACTAGCGGGGGAAGAGAGACCCAGTACTTC.

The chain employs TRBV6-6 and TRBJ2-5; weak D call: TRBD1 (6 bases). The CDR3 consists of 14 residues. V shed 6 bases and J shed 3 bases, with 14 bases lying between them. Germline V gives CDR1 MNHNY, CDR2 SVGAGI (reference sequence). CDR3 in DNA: TGTGCCAGCAGCCCCGACAGGACAGAAGAGACCCAGTACTTC. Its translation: CASSPDRTEETQYF.

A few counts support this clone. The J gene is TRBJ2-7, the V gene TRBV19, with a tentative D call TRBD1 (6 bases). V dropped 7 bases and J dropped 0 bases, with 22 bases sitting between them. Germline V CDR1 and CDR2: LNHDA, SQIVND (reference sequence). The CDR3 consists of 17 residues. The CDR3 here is CASTLGDTSYASYEQYF. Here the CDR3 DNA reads TGTGCCAGTACCCTAGGGGACACCTCCTATGCCTCCTACGAGCAGTACTTC.

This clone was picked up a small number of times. The CDR3 region is CASSINRGTTNYGYTF. The CDR3 nucleotides read TGTGCCAGTAGTATCAACAGGGGAACGACTAACTATGGCTACACCTTC. This chain links TRBV19 with TRBJ1-2; 7 nucleotides agree with TRBD1. This CDR3 has 16 residues. Losses at the gene ends were 3 bases for V and 0 bases for J; bases not matched to a gene: 7. Looked up from germline, CDR1 is LNHDA and CDR2 is SQIVND (reference sequence).

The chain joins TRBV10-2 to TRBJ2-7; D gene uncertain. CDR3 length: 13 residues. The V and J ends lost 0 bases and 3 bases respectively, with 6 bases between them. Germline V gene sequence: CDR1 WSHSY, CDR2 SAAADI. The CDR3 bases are TGCGCCAGCAGTGAGTCCCCCCGCTACGAGCAGTACTTC. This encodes CASSESPRYEQYF.

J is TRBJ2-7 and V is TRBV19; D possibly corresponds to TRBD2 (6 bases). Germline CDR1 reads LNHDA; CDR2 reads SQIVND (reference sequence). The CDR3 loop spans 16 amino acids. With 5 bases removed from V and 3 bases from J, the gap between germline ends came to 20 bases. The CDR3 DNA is TGTGCCAGTAGTCTCTCCGGGACTCCCGAGGGCTACGAGCAGTACTTC. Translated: CASSLSGTPEGYEQYF.

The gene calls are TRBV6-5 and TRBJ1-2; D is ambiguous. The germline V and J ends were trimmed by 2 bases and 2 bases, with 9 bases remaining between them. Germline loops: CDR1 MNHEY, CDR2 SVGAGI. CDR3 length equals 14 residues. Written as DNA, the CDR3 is TGTGCCAGCAGTTACGAACCTACCAACTATGGCTACACCTTC. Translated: CASSYEPTNYGYTF.

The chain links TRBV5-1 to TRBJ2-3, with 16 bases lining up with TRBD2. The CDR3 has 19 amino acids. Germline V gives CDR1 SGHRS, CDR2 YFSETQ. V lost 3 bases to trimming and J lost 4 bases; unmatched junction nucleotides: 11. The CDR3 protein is CASSSTGTSGGAGPDTQYF. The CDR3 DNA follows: TGCGCCAGCAGCTCCACCGGGACTAGCGGGGGGGCGGGGCCAGATACGCAGTATTTT. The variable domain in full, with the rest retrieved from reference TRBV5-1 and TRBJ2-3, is KAGVTQTPRYLIKTRGQQVTLSCSPISGHRSVSWYQQTPGQGLQFLFEYFSETQRNKGNFPGRFSGRQFSNSRSEMNVSTLELGDSALYLCASSSTGTSGGAGPDTQYFGPGTRLTVL.

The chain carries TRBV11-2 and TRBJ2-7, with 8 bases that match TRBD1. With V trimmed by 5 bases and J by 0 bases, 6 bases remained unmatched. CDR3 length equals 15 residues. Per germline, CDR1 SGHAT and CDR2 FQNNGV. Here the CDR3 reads CASSPWTGSSYEQYF. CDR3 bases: TGTGCCAGCAGCCCATGGACAGGGAGCTCCTACGAGCAGTACTTC.